These 7 T cell receptor beta chains originate from one sample sequenced in a study of vaccination and CD4 T cells after COVID-19. Cultured CD4+ T cell DNA was sequenced using the Oncomine TCR Beta short-read assay. TCRdb used MiXCR to reprocess the PCR reads, holding one entry per CDR3 protein. The sample records 20,000 to 30,000 distinct CDR3 sequences, about 40% being singletons. Antigens for these TCRs are unknown. The treatment here: 10-day PBMC culture with coronavirus spike peptide pools or control peptides (ViraFEST assay). Sequenced material: CD4+ T cells from blood, cultured in vitro. The receptors derive from a human donor who had recovered from COVID-19.

The chain combines TRBV20-1 with TRBJ2-3, with TRBD2 matching over 8 bases. With 5 bases clipped from V and 0 bases from J, the junction kept 4 bases outside the gene matches. This CDR3 contains 14 residues. Germline V gives CDR1 DFQATT, CDR2 SNEGSKA (reference sequence). The CDR3 protein is CSAPGGPSTDTQYF. The DNA of the CDR3 is TGCAGTGCTCCGGGGGGGCCTAGCACAGATACGCAGTATTTT.

This clonotype was picked up a small number of times. The gene calls are TRBV2 and TRBJ1-2, with D perhaps matching TRBD1 (6 bases). The CDR3 loop spans 14 amino acids. CDR1 and CDR2 from the germline V gene are SNHLY and FYNNEI. V gave up 2 bases and J gave up 6 bases, with 13 bases separating them. CDR3 sequence (DNA): TGTGCCAGCAGTGAATTTGGCAGGGGCGATGGCTACACCTTC. Protein sequence: CASSEFGRGDGYTF.

The sample holds a few counts of this clonotype. The rearrangement uses TRBV28 and TRBJ2-3, with D unresolved. CDR3 length: 13 residues. Trimming removed 3 bases at V and 4 bases at J, with 8 bases between. The germline gives CDR1 MDHEN, CDR2 SYDVKM. The CDR3 DNA reads TGTGCCAGCAGTTTGGTATTCGCAGATACGCAGTATTTT. Amino acid sequence: CASSLVFADTQYF. The full variable domain, rest sourced from reference TRBV28 and TRBJ2-3, is DVKVTQSSRYLVKRTGEKVFLECVQDMDHENMFWYRQDPGLGLRLIYFSYDVKMKEKGDIPEGYSVSREKKERFSLILESASTNQTSMYLCASSLVFADTQYFGPGTRLTVL.

This chain connects TRBV28 to TRBJ2-3; TRBD2 matches at 8 bases. The CDR3 runs to 16 residues. Trimming at V came to 6 bases and at J to 3 bases, leaving 11 bases not matched to a gene. Germline-derived CDR1 and CDR2 are MDHEN and SYDVKM. The CDR3 DNA is TGTGCCAGCAGGCCTCTTCGCGGGGGGAAGACAGATACGCAGTATTTT. Its translation is CASRPLRGGKTDTQYF.

This chain links TRBV6-5 with TRBJ1-5; D gene uncertain. V lost 0 bases and J lost 0, with 9 bases in between. CDR1 and CDR2 (germline): MNHEY, SVGAGI. The length of the CDR3 is 16 residues. The CDR3 sequence is CASSYSVPSSNQPQHF. The CDR3 DNA reads as TGTGCCAGCAGTTACTCGGTACCGTCTAGCAATCAGCCCCAGCATTTT.

In the case of this clonotype: An end of the junction differs from the germline gene, which may be a read error. V is TRBV7-7 and J is TRBJ2-5; D possibly uses TRBD1 or TRBD2 (6 bases each). CDR1 and CDR2 (germline): SSHAT, FNYEAQ (reference sequence). The CDR3 runs to 13 residues. CDR3 protein: CASSTRGGETQYF. In nucleotides, the CDR3 is TGTGCTAGCAGCACCAGGGGAGGAGAGACCCAGTACTTC. The full variable domain, in which reference TRBV7-7 and TRBJ2-5 provide the parts outside the CDR3, is GAGVSQSPRYKVTKRGQDVTLRCDPISSHATLYWYQQALGQGPEFLTYFNYEAQPDKSGLPSDRFSAERPEGSISTLTIQRTEQRDSAMYRCASSTRGGETQYFGPGTRLLVL.

This clonotype appeared a few times. This rearrangement joins TRBV28 to TRBJ2-1; 8 nucleotides line up with TRBD1. Per the germline V gene, CDR1 is MDHEN and CDR2 is SYDVKM. The CDR3 has 14 amino acids. Losses at the gene ends were 10 bases for V and 8 bases for J; bases not matched to a gene: 13. CDR3 coding DNA: TGTGCCACACTGGACAGGGCCGGGGTGGATGAGCAGTTCTTC. It translates to CATLDRAGVDEQFF.